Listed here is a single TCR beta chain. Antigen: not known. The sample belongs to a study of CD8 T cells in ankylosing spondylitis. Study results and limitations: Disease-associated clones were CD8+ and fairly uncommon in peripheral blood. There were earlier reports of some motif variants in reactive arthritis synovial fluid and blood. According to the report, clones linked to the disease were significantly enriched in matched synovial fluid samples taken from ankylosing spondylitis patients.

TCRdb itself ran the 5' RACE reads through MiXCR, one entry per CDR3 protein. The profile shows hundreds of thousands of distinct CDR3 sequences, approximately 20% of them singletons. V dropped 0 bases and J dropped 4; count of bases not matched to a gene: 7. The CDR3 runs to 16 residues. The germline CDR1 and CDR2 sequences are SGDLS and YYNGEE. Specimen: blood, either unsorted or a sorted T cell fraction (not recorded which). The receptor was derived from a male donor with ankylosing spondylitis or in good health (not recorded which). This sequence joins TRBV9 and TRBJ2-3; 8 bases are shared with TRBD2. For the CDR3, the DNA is TGTGCCAGCAGCGTAGACGGGGGGGGCGCCCCAGATACGCAGTATTTT. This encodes CASSVDGGGAPDTQYF. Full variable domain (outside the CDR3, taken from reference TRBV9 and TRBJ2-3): DSGVTQTPKHLITATGQRVTLRCSPRSGDLSVYWYQQSLDQGLQFLIQYYNGEERAKGNILERFSAQQFPDLHSELNLSSLELGDSALYFCASSVDGGGAPDTQYFGPGTRLTVL.